This TCR beta chain was identified in a study of vaccination and CD4 T cells after COVID-19. Study-level information: Diagnosis preceded the drawing of post-COVID samples by a median about 98 days (range 35 to 161).

The treatment is: roughly 10-day PBMC culture with coronavirus spike peptide pools or control peptides (ViraFEST assay). Negative selection recovered the CD4+ T cells once they had spent approximately eleven days in culture. The study's findings and limits: The median count of SARS-CoV-2-reactive clonotypes rose from 21 to 38, not significantly.

To note about this clonotype: Its cognate antigen is unknown.

Cultured CD4+ T cells had their DNA profiled by the Oncomine TCR Beta short-read assay. The genomic DNA was obtained from cultured CD4+ T cells by extraction with the QIAamp micro DNA kit. In TCRdb, the PCR reads were re-called with MiXCR into one record per CDR3 protein. The sample contains around 20,000 distinct CDR3 sequences, approximately 48% of which appear only once. CDR3 length equals 14 residues. Germline trimming cut 7 bases from V and 7 bases from J; bases unmatched to any gene: 8. The V gene's germline CDR1 is SGHTA and CDR2 FQGNSA. This chain connects TRBV7-2 to TRBJ2-2, with 8 bases that match TRBD1. This receptor was taken from a human donor who had recovered from COVID-19. The sample taken for sequencing was CD4+ T cells from blood, cultured in vitro. In DNA, the CDR3 is TGTGCCAGCACCCCGAGACAGGGGTACGGGGAGCTGTTTTTT. Translation: CASTPRQGYGELFF.